A single T cell receptor (beta chain) is shown here with its context. Its antigen remains unidentified. Per-nucleotide qualities are absent, and no much larger clonotype sits a single base away. These data come from a study of T cell responses to AZD1222 COVID-19 vaccine (dated by TCRdb to about 2021). Turning to the overall study: A total of 240 or so trial participants underwent TCR sequencing, of whom under 220 had received two doses of AZD1222 and around 26 had received two doses of the MenACWY control vaccine. Trial participants were enrolled by age into 18-55, 56-69 and 70-plus year subgroups, with around 150, 28 and 57 TCR-sequenced participants respectively. General study outcomes and caveats: Epitopes outside the regions mutated in the B.1.351 and B.1.1.7 variants were reportedly recognized by nearly half of the unique spike-specific TCRs. Spike-specific TCR breadth and depth rose significantly after two AZD1222 doses compared with day 0 and with MenACWY recipients. Because no day 14 peak-response samples were available, repertoires were characterized only after the peak T cell response. Participants were mostly white British and included more females than males, and it was suggested by the authors that clonal diversity may have been underestimated. Conclusions about previously exposed vaccinees were limited because only 5 or 6 AZD1222 recipients were SARS-CoV-2 seropositive at baseline. The vaccine-associated CD4 TCRs covered the entire spike protein, and the dominant responses fell in regions 160-218 and 743-854. The 56-69-year group was small, and its depth increase did not reach significance, likely because of low power.

The CDR3 regions of human TCRbeta chains were analyzed by immunosequencing. In the paper's pipeline: Repertoire TCRs were matched against a reference library of SARS-CoV-2-specific TCRs generated with the MIRA antigen-specificity platform. Breadth was defined as the fraction of unique TCRs that were SARS-CoV-2-associated. Depth was defined as the fraction of total T cells that were SARS-CoV-2-associated. Using the MIRA data, each spike-specific TCR was mapped to the spike region that the TCR reacts to and placed in a CD4 or CD8 class. Log10-transformed breadth and depth values were compared by one-way ANOVA with Sidak's multiple comparisons tests. What TCRdb holds here is the immuneACCESS table cut down to in-frame rearrangements. Part of the clones is not present; checked against another copy, under half of the missing clones reflect an unresolved V gene, and the others are unexplained. D and trimming come from the DNA, and the V and J calls and clone size come from that table. The sample table lists about 26,000 clones, 80% to 90% of them with a count of one. The top ten hold about 2.5% of the sample.

In the germline V gene, CDR1 corresponds to ENHRY and CDR2 to SYGVKD. The CDR3 goes from the cysteine to the phenylalanine over 13 residues. Kept here is only the CDR3 DNA, which spans 39 bases and is read in frame from base 1. Germline trimming: 3 bases from V, 5 bases from J; junction bases outside gene matches: 2. The meaning of the sample's time point label: about 28 days (+/-7) after the second vaccine dose. AZD1222 recipients with second doses at about 4 weeks or about 12 weeks were pooled, because spike-specific TCR depth and breadth did not differ between schedules. Vaccinee samples were obtained from the UK trials COV001 and COV002, which included a single-blind randomized controlled phase 2/3 trial of AZD1222 (ChAdOx1 nCoV-19) in healthy adults. Trial participant PBMC samples were collected at day 0 and day 28 after the second dose for TCRbeta chain sequencing.

This chain is built from TRBV10-3 and TRBJ2-5, with 8 bases matching TRBD2. The sequence was obtained from an adult who received the AZD1222 COVID-19 vaccine. This material consisted of peripheral blood, taken 28 days after the second AZD1222 dose. The CDR3 here reads CAISDPGGETQYF. The base sequence is TGTGCCATCAGTGACCCGGGGGGGGAGACCCAGTACTTC.